This is a list of T cell receptor beta chains from one sample in a study of CDR3 diversity in severe acne. TCRdb redid the calling of the PCR reads with MiXCR, one entry per CDR3 protein. The profile covers tens of thousands of distinct CDR3 sequences, with less than 65% appearing a single time and around a tenth taken by the ten largest. The sample taken for sequencing was blood. Source of these receptors: a male donor with severe acne vulgaris. Both conserved end residues are part of each CDR3. Each record gives: CDR3 DNA, CDR3 protein, clone size, V gene, D gene, J gene. A D gene is named only where the DNA matches it firmly. Clone size is shown for a subset of rows, as once, few, many or a class of expanded clone.

TGTGCCAGCAGTGAAGAAGTCAATGCGCAGACCCAGTACTTC CASSEEVNAQTQYF many TRBV6-4 NA TRBJ2-5
TGTGCCAGCAGCTCATCACCGACGGAAGAGACCCAGTACTTC CASSSSPTEETQYF few TRBV7-9 NA TRBJ2-5
TGTGCCAGCAGCCAAGAGTCTAGCGGGAGGTTGAACACCGGGGAGCTGTTTTTT CASSQESSGRLNTGELFF NA TRBV4-2 TRBD2 TRBJ2-2
TGTGCCAGCAGTCCACTGGATGGAGGCTATGGCTACACCTTC CASSPLDGGYGYTF once TRBV25-1 NA TRBJ1-2
TGTGCCAGCAGTGAAGGGACAGGGGGCGACTATGGCTACACCTTC CASSEGTGGDYGYTF few TRBV2 TRBD1 TRBJ1-2
TGTGCCGTCAGTGAGGACAGCGGGGAGCTGTTTTTT CAVSEDSGELFF NA TRBV10-3 NA TRBJ2-2
TGTGCCAGTAGTATAGGGCAGGGACCCTCCTACGAGCAGTACTTC CASSIGQGPSYEQYF NA TRBV19 NA TRBJ2-7
TGTGCCAGTGAGGGACTAGCGCTCTACGAGCAGTACTTC CASEGLALYEQYF once TRBV10-3 TRBD2 TRBJ2-7
TGTGCCGTCCGGAGATCAGGAAACACCACATATTTT CAVRRSGNTTYF NA TRBV30 NA TRBJ1-3
TGCAGTGCTGAAACCGAGAGCAGGGGGCCCTCTGAAAAACTGTTTTTT CSAETESRGPSEKLFF NA TRBV20-1 TRBD1 TRBJ1-4
TGTGCCAGCAGTTTAGCCGCAGGGGGCGGTCAGCCCCAGCATTTT CASSLAAGGGQPQHF few TRBV12-3/TRBV12-4 TRBD1 TRBJ1-5
TGTGCCAGCAGCTTGCCCCAGGAAAACACCATATATTTT CASSLPQENTIYF NA TRBV7-9 NA TRBJ1-3
TGCGCCAGCAGCCTCGGGGGAGGGGGCGTGTTCGAGCAGTACTTC CASSLGGGGVFEQYF medium-sized TRBV5-1 NA TRBJ2-7
TGTGCCAGCAGTGAGGGACAGGGGGCAGATACGCAGTATTTT CASSEGQGADTQYF many TRBV6-4 TRBD1 TRBJ2-3
TGTGCCAGCAGCTCGGGGGGGGGCACTGAAGCTTTCTTT CASSSGGGTEAFF NA TRBV7-9 NA TRBJ1-1
TGTGCCAGCAGCCAGGGGGGAGATCTACGTAAGCAGTACTTC CASSQGGDLRKQYF many TRBV11-1 NA TRBJ2-7
TGTGCCAGCAGTTTCTCGCAGGGTTCCCTCTCCTACGAGCAGTACTTC CASSFSQGSLSYEQYF few TRBV27 NA TRBJ2-7
TGTGCCACCAGTGACTCAACTAGCGGGGGGTACGAGCAGTACTTC CATSDSTSGGYEQYF many TRBV24-1 TRBD2 TRBJ2-7
TGTGCCAGCAGCCCGGGACAGGGGGCAGATGGCTACACCTTC CASSPGQGADGYTF NA TRBV28 TRBD1 TRBJ1-2
TGTGCCAGCAGCCCGTCCCTGACTTTC CASSPSLTF NA TRBV11-2 NA TRBJ2-6
TGTGCCAGCAGTTACAGTCTCGGAGGTAGCGGGGCCCAAGAGACCCAGTACTTC CASSYSLGGSGAQETQYF few TRBV6-6 TRBD2 TRBJ2-5
TGTGCCAGCAGCTTAGGGGGACAGGATAGGGCCGGGGAGCTGTTTTTT CASSLGGQDRAGELFF NA TRBV7-8 TRBD1 TRBJ2-2
TGCGCCAGCAGTGAGTCGGTGGCTTACGAGCAGTACTTC CASSESVAYEQYF NA TRBV10-2 NA TRBJ2-7
TGCGCCAGCAGCCTTGGGACAGGGTACTATGGCTACACCTTC CASSLGTGYYGYTF few TRBV5-1 TRBD1 TRBJ1-2
TGTGCCACCAGCCCAGAAGTCCTAGCGGGAGGCAGAACGAACACCGGGGAGCTGTTTTTT CATSPEVLAGGRTNTGELFF few TRBV15 TRBD2 TRBJ2-2
TGTGCCGGCAGTTTTTCGGGGGGAAGCTCTGGGGCCAACGTCCTGACTTTC CAGSFSGGSSGANVLTF NA TRBV12-3/TRBV12-4 TRBD2 TRBJ2-6
TGTGCCAGCAGTGAACTGGGACTCGATGAGCAGTACTTC CASSELGLDEQYF NA TRBV25-1 NA TRBJ2-7
TGCAGCGTTATGACAGGGTACGGACCCCTCCACTTT CSVMTGYGPLHF NA TRBV29-1 TRBD1 TRBJ1-6
TGTGCCAGCAGCTTGGGACGGAACTATGGCTACACCTTC CASSLGRNYGYTF medium-sized TRBV5-6 NA TRBJ1-2
TGTGCCAGCAGCCCGAACCTGGGCCAAACGGGGACTGAAGCTTTCTTT CASSPNLGQTGTEAFF few TRBV6-5 NA TRBJ1-1
TGTGCCAGCAACCTCCTCCCGGGTTTAACCTACAATGAGCAGTTCTTC CASNLLPGLTYNEQFF many TRBV27 NA TRBJ2-1
TGCAGCGTTGAACGGGGACTAGCGAGAGGGGCGGATACGCAGTATTTT CSVERGLARGADTQYF many TRBV29-1 TRBD2 TRBJ2-3
TGCAGTGCGGCCCTGGACAGGGGAGCCGGGGAGCTGTTTTTT CSAALDRGAGELFF NA TRBV20-1 TRBD1 TRBJ2-2
TGTGCCAGCAGCCGGCCGGGGAGATCTCAGACCCAGTACTTC CASSRPGRSQTQYF NA TRBV14 NA TRBJ2-5
TGTGCCAGCAGTGATGCTAGCGGGATGTTCGCCCCCACCTACGAGCAGTACTTC CASSDASGMFAPTYEQYF many TRBV6-1 TRBD2 TRBJ2-7
TGTGCCAGTAGTCAGACACATAGCAATCAGCCCCAGCAGTTCTTC CASSQTHSNQPQQFF NA TRBV19 NA TRBJ2-1
TGTGCCAGCAGCTTGGGCGGGAGGCACTTCTCCGAGCAGTACTTC CASSLGGRHFSEQYF once TRBV7-6 TRBD2 TRBJ2-7
TGTGCCACCAGTTCGACGGGACAGCAAGAGACCCAGTACTTC CATSSTGQQETQYF NA TRBV24-1 TRBD1 TRBJ2-5
TGCGCCAGCAGCCAAGCCACAGTGAGCTCCTATAATTCACCCCTCCACTTT CASSQATVSSYNSPLHF many TRBV4-3 NA TRBJ1-6
TGTGCCAGCTCACCGAACAGGGCCTATGAGCAGTTCTTC CASSPNRAYEQFF few TRBV18 NA TRBJ2-1
TGTGCCAGCAGCCTCCGGGATCACACCGGGGAGCTGTTTTTT CASSLRDHTGELFF NA TRBV3-1 NA TRBJ2-2
TGTGCCAGCAGGGACCGGGACAGCTACGAGCAGTACTTC CASRDRDSYEQYF many TRBV2 TRBD1 TRBJ2-7
TGTGCCAGCGGACTAGCGGATCTTACTAACGCGAACACCGGGGAGCTGTTTTTT CASGLADLTNANTGELFF NA TRBV6-5 TRBD2 TRBJ2-2
TGTGCCAGCAGCTTGTCCAGGGTGGTGGTTGGCACCGGGGAGCTGTTTTTT CASSLSRVVVGTGELFF NA TRBV5-6 NA TRBJ2-2
TGCGCCAGCAGCCACTCACCACCAGCGGGTAACACAGATACGCAGTATTTT CASSHSPPAGNTDTQYF NA TRBV4-1 NA TRBJ2-3
TGTGCCAGCAGCTCAGGAGTCTTGGAGACCGAGCAGTACTTC CASSSGVLETEQYF many TRBV3-1 NA TRBJ2-7
TGCGCCAGCAGCTTAACGACAGCGAACACTGAAGCTTTCTTT CASSLTTANTEAFF NA TRBV5-1 NA TRBJ1-1
TGCGCCAGCAGCTTCGGGGGGCCACTCTACGAGCAGTACTTC CASSFGGPLYEQYF many TRBV5-1 NA TRBJ2-7
TGTGCCAGCGAGACTAGCGGGCCCCCCTACGAGCAGTACTTC CASETSGPPYEQYF few TRBV6-1 TRBD2 TRBJ2-7
TGTGCCACCAGTGATCGGACAGGCTCCTACGAGCAGTACTTC CATSDRTGSYEQYF NA TRBV24-1 TRBD1 TRBJ2-7
TGTGCCGGCACTCGGACAGGGAGGGGGACAGATACGCAGTATTTT CAGTRTGRGTDTQYF few TRBV2 NA TRBJ2-3